Presented here are 4 T cell receptor beta chains from one specimen sequenced in a study of blood T cells in healthy people across ages (dated by TCRdb to the mid-2010s). Library construction relied on 5' RACE. TCRdb records Illumina HiSeq 2500 as the sequencer. A second PCR of about 7 to 12 cycles was performed with a sample-barcoded 5' primer and a J-beta primer mix. The public sequencing data were trimmed at Q25 with fastp and processed into clonotypes with MiXCR by TCRdb, which kept only in-frame beta chains. A single entry per CDR3 protein holds the most common genes and DNA from its merged rows. The sample table holds some 930,000 distinct CDR3 sequences, of which 25% to 35% were seen once. About 10% of the sample is in the top ten clones. These same data were also listed under a study on T cells of mothers and their children.

The source material was blood. Receptor source: a middle-aged woman in good health.

About this clonotype itself: A much larger clone lies a single base off, so this may be a read error. The chain couples TRBV3-1 to TRBJ1-2; no firm D call. The length of the CDR3 is 14 residues. Germline lookup yields CDR1 LGHDT and CDR2 YNNKEL (reference sequence). V was clipped by 5 bases and J by 8 bases, with 18 bases between them. The CDR3 DNA sequence: TGTGCCAGCAGCATAGGCGAGGTCTCGAGGGGCTACACCTTC. It codes for CASSIGEVSRGYTF. The full variable domain, with the rest looked up from reference TRBV3-1 and TRBJ1-2, is DTAVSQTPKYLVTQMGNDKSIKCEQNLGHDTMYWYKQDSKKFLKIMFSYNNKELIINETVPNRFSPKSPDKAHLNLHINSLELGDSAVYFCASSIGEVSRGYTFGSGTRLTVV.

This chain connects TRBV5-1 to TRBJ2-2; D is uncertain. V was cut by 0 bases and J by 3 bases, with 9 bases left in between. The CDR3 spans 15 residues. CDR1 is SGHRS and CDR2 is YFSETQ in the germline V gene. This CDR3 reads CASSLEAGDTGELFF. CDR3 sequence (DNA): TGCGCCAGCAGCTTGGAGGCCGGTGACACCGGGGAGCTGTTTTTT.

This clonotype was found a few times. This rearrangement joins TRBV20-1 to TRBJ1-1; the D gene is possibly TRBD1 (5 bases). CDR3 size: 15 residues. Between the trimmed V and J ends, which lost 6 bases and 2 bases, there was a span of 19 bases. Germline CDR1 DFQATT, CDR2 SNEGSKA (reference sequence). The DNA for the CDR3 is TGCAGTGCACCGGGGGGTTGGGAGGGAAACACTGAAGCTTTCTTT. It encodes CSAPGGWEGNTEAFF.

This chain connects TRBV12-3 or TRBV12-4 to TRBJ2-4; D ambiguous. Trimming shortened V by 6 bases and J by 13 bases, and 13 bases separated the two germline ends. The CDR3 consists of 11 residues. CDR3 residues: CASSGENMQYF. The CDR3 bases are TGTGCCAGCAGCGGCGAGAATATGCAGTACTTC.